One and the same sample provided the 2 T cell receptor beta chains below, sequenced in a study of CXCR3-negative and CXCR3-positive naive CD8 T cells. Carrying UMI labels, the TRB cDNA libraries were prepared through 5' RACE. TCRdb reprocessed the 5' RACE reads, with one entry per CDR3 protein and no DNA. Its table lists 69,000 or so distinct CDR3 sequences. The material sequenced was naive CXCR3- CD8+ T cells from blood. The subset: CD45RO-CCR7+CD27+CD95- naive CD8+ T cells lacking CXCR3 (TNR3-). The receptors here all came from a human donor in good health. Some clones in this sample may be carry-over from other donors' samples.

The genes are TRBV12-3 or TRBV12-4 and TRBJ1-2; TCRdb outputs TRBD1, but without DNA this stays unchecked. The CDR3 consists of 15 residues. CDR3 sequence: CASSITGGGRFGYTF.

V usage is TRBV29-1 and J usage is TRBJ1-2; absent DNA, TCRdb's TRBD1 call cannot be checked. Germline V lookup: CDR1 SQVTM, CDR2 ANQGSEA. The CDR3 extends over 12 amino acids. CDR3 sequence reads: CSAGTPASGYTF.